Listed here are 19 T cell receptor beta chains from one sample, sequenced in a study of blood T cell repertoires in COVID-19. The method was immunoSEQ multiplex PCR; TCRdb's version includes in-frame clones alone and lacks a portion of them. The repertoire holds about 440,000 clones, with about 92% as singletons. The specimen was PBMCs or T cells enriched from blood (not recorded which). These TCRs come from a man younger than 30 who had recovered from COVID-19.

V usage is TRBV18 and J usage is TRBJ2-7, with D maybe TRBD2 (5 bases). Trimming left V 4 bases short and J 4 bases short, with 14 bases between. The CDR3 length is 14 residues. Germline values: CDR1 KGHSH, CDR2 LQKENI. CDR3 amino acids: CASSLPGESYEQYF. As DNA, the CDR3 is TGTGCCAGCTCACTCCCCGGGGAATCTTACGAGCAGTACTTC. The full variable domain, rest sourced from reference TRBV18 and TRBJ2-7, is NAGVMQNPRHLVRRRGQEARLRCSPMKGHSHVYWYRQLPEEGLKFMVYLQKENIIDESGMPKERFSAEFPKEGPSILRIQQVVRGDSAAYFCASSLPGESYEQYFGPGTRLTVT.

This chain links TRBV7-9 with TRBJ1-4, with D uncertain. The CDR3 sequence is 14 residues long. Trimming left V 3 bases short and J 6 bases short, with 11 bases between. Germline-derived CDR1 and CDR2 are SEHNR and FQNEAQ (reference sequence). The CDR3 region has the DNA TGTGCCAGCAGCTTCAAGGACTTGGATGAAAAACTGTTTTTT. This translates into CASSFKDLDEKLFF. Full variable domain (missing parts from reference TRBV7-9 and TRBJ1-4): DTGVSQNPRHKITKRGQNVTFRCDPISEHNRLYWYRQTLGQGPEFLTYFQNEAQLEKSRLLSDRFSAERPKGSFSTLEIQRTEQGDSAMYLCASSFKDLDEKLFFGSGTQLSVL.

J is TRBJ2-7 and V is TRBV28; the D is unclear. The germline gives CDR1 MDHEN, CDR2 SYDVKM. V dropped 6 bases and J dropped 0 bases, with 18 bases sitting between them. The CDR3 totals 16 residues. This chain's CDR3 is CASRPFLPPSSYEQYF. The DNA for the CDR3 is TGTGCCAGCAGGCCCTTTCTGCCTCCCAGCTCCTACGAGCAGTACTTC.

This clone was seen once. The J gene is TRBJ1-4, the V gene TRBV23-1; TRBD1 aligns across 9 bases. TRBV23-1 qualifies as an ORF whose function is uncertain. This CDR3 comprises 15 residues. V trimming: 2 bases; J trimming: 7 bases; junction bases outside the gene matches: 5. The CDR3 DNA follows: TGCGCCAGCAGTCAACCGGGACAGGGTAGTGAAAAACTGTTTTTT. It yields the protein CASSQPGQGSEKLFF.

This chain uses TRBV4-1 with TRBJ1-4; TRBD1 matches 12 bases. CDR1 and CDR2 from the germline V gene are MGHRA and YSYEKL. V was clipped by 1 base and J by 11 bases; unmatched bases: 11. The CDR3 contains 17 residues. Written as DNA, the CDR3 is TGCGCCAGCAGCCAAGGAACCGGGACAGGGGGCACGGGGAAACTGTTTTTT. Its translation is CASSQGTGTGGTGKLFF.

The V gene is TRBV18, the J gene TRBJ2-2; weak D call: TRBD2 (6 bases). CDR3 size: 16 residues. Per the germline V gene, CDR1 is KGHSH and CDR2 is LQKENI. V gave up 6 bases and J gave up 3 bases, with 17 bases separating them. This CDR3 reads CASSLRLREDTGELFF. The DNA for the CDR3 is TGTGCCAGCTCCCTACGCTTGAGGGAGGACACCGGGGAGCTGTTTTTT.

The chain combines TRBV6-1 with TRBJ1-5; no clear D gene. This CDR3 contains 14 residues. Between the trimmed V and J ends, which lost 2 bases and 2 bases, there was a span of 7 bases. The germline V gene encodes CDR1 MNHNS and CDR2 SASEGT. In nucleotides, the CDR3 is TGTGCCAGCAGTGAAAAATATGGCAATCAGCCCCAGCATTTT. Amino acid sequence: CASSEKYGNQPQHF.

V gene TRBV28 combines with J gene TRBJ2-2; D is uncertain. The germline V gene encodes CDR1 MDHEN and CDR2 SYDVKM. The CDR3 extends over 16 amino acids. V lost 1 base, J lost 3 bases, and 12 bases lay in between. CDR3 residues: CASSLSRLPYTGELFF. CDR3 DNA: TGTGCCAGCAGTTTATCGCGACTTCCTTACACCGGGGAGCTGTTTTTT. The full variable domain, in which reference TRBV28 and TRBJ2-2 provide the parts outside the CDR3, is DVKVTQSSRYLVKRTGEKVFLECVQDMDHENMFWYRQDPGLGLRLIYFSYDVKMKEKGDIPEGYSVSREKKERFSLILESASTNQTSMYLCASSLSRLPYTGELFFGEGSRLTVL.

V and J are TRBV24-1 and TRBJ2-7; 7 bases are a match to TRBD1. Germline loops: CDR1 KGHDR, CDR2 SFDVKD. Trimming took 9 bases from V and 3 from J; bases not matched to a gene: 7. This CDR3 comprises 13 residues. The CDR3 bases are TGTGCCACCTCAAGACAGGGCCTCTACGAGCAGTACTTC. Its translation is CATSRQGLYEQYF.

The chain joins TRBV12-2 to TRBJ2-1; TRBD2, as called in the table, went unchecked against the DNA. TRBV12-2 is described as a pseudogene. This CDR3 comprises 16 residues. CDR3 residues: CASRFTSGPGYNEQFF. The CDR3 coding sequence is TGTGCAAGTCGCTTCACTAGCGGGCCGGGTTACAATGAGCAGTTCTTC.

The chain joins TRBV5-6 to TRBJ1-1; D call uncertain. This CDR3 has 15 residues. The germline V and J ends were trimmed by 6 bases and 0 bases, with 15 bases remaining between them. Germline CDR1 and CDR2: SGHDT and YYEEEE. The CDR3 DNA reads as TGTGCCAGCATTCGAACAGCAAACATGAACACTGAAGCTTTCTTT. It is translated as CASIRTANMNTEAFF. The complete variable domain, with remaining parts taken from reference TRBV5-6 and TRBJ1-1, reads DAGVTQSPTHLIKTRGQQVTLRCSPKSGHDTVSWYQQALGQGPQFIFQYYEEEERQRGNFPDRFSGHQFPNYSSELNVNALLLGDSALYLCASIRTANMNTEAFFGQGTRLTVV.

The chain joins TRBV11-2 to TRBJ2-1; 9 nucleotides agree with TRBD1. Germline trimming cut 5 bases from V and 7 bases from J; bases unmatched to any gene: 3. From germline, CDR1 is SGHAT and CDR2 FQNNGV. The CDR3 contains 13 residues. The CDR3 nucleotides are TGTGCCAGCAGCGGGACAGGGAGGAATGAGCAGTTCTTC. Amino acids: CASSGTGRNEQFF. The full variable domain, completed using reference TRBV11-2 and TRBJ2-1, is EAGVAQSPRYKIIEKRQSVAFWCNPISGHATLYWYQQILGQGPKLLIQFQNNGVVDDSQLPKDRFSAERLKGVDSTLKIQPAKLEDSAVYLCASSGTGRNEQFFGPGTRLTVL.

The chain links TRBV5-1 to TRBJ2-7; TRBD1 matches at 8 bases. The CDR3 is made up of 14 amino acids. Germline trimming cut 4 bases from V and 2 bases from J; bases unmatched to any gene: 5. Germline V gene lookup returns CDR1 SGHRS and CDR2 YFSETQ. The CDR3 is CASSPDRVAYEQYF. CDR3 bases: TGCGCCAGCAGCCCGGACAGGGTTGCCTACGAGCAGTACTTC. Supplemented by reference TRBV5-1 and TRBJ2-7, the full variable domain reads KAGVTQTPRYLIKTRGQQVTLSCSPISGHRSVSWYQQTPGQGLQFLFEYFSETQRNKGNFPGRFSGRQFSNSRSEMNVSTLELGDSALYLCASSPDRVAYEQYFGPGTRLTVT.

V and J are TRBV24-1 and TRBJ2-3; 7 positions match TRBD2. Per germline, CDR1 KGHDR and CDR2 SFDVKD. The CDR3 loop spans 15 amino acids. With 4 bases clipped from V and 4 bases from J, the junction kept 7 bases outside the gene matches. For the CDR3, the DNA is TGTGCCACCAGTGACCTGCGGGAGTTCGCAGATACGCAGTATTTT. This codes for CATSDLREFADTQYF.

This clone appeared a single time. The V and J genes are TRBV5-1 and TRBJ2-3, with D possibly TRBD2 on 6 matching bases. This CDR3 has 15 residues. Germline loops: CDR1 SGHRS, CDR2 YFSETQ. Trimming took off 1 base at V and 4 bases at J, with 13 bases between the two ends. CDR3 residues: CASSLWGDGADTQYF. The CDR3, as DNA: TGCGCCAGCAGCTTGTGGGGGGACGGGGCAGATACGCAGTATTTT.

The chain uses TRBV13 and TRBJ2-3; a weak D match, TRBD1 (6 bases). V lost 5 bases, J lost 3 bases, and 18 bases lay in between. The CDR3 runs to 16 residues. Germline-derived CDR1 and CDR2 are PRHDT and FYEKMQ (reference sequence). Here the CDR3 DNA reads TGTGCCAGCAGCCCACAACCAGGGGCGTCAACAGATACGCAGTATTTT. Its translation: CASSPQPGASTDTQYF. The whole variable domain, remainder taken from reference TRBV13 and TRBJ2-3, is AAGVIQSPRHLIKEKRETATLKCYPIPRHDTVYWYQQGPGQDPQFLISFYEKMQSDKGSIPDRFSAQQFSDYHSELNMSSLELGDSALYFCASSPQPGASTDTQYFGPGTRLTVL.

This clone appeared a few times. In nucleotides, the CDR3 is TGCAGTGCTAGTAGGCTAGCGGGAGTTCAGGAGCAGTTCTTC. It is translated as CSASRLAGVQEQFF. The chain couples TRBV20-1 to TRBJ2-1; 10 positions agree with TRBD2. Looked up from germline, CDR1 is DFQATT and CDR2 is SNEGSKA (reference sequence). This CDR3 has 14 residues. The V segment lost 3 bases and the J segment 10 bases; nucleotides outside the gene matches: 9.

The chain carries TRBV27 and TRBJ1-6; tentatively, D is TRBD1 (5 bases). Germline V gene sequence: CDR1 MNHEY, CDR2 SMNVEV (reference sequence). The CDR3 is made up of 13 amino acids. Trimming cost V 7 bases and J 10 bases, with 14 bases left between them. This chain's CDR3 is CASTRGGGSPLHF. The CDR3 DNA reads TGTGCCAGCACCCGGGGGGGTGGATCACCCCTCCACTTT.

The CDR3 spells CASGQGTNQPQHF. CDR3 coding DNA: TGTGCTAGTGGGCAGGGTACAAATCAGCCCCAGCATTTT. V is TRBV12-5 and J is TRBJ1-5, with D possibly being TRBD1 (5 bases). The germline V gene has CDR1 LGHNT and CDR2 FRNRAP. The CDR3 extends over 13 amino acids. Trimming left V 6 bases short and J 4 bases short, with 10 bases between.